This TCR beta chain emerged from a study of vaccination effects on CD4 cells after COVID-19. Upon completion of 10 to 11 days in culture, CD4+ T cells were isolated. Trimming took 5 bases from V and 3 from J, leaving 18 bases between them. CDR1 SGHTA and CDR2 FQGNSA come from the germline V gene. This CDR3 is 16 amino acids long. As for this clone: Antigen: not known.

The repertoire was sequenced with immunoSEQ multiplex PCR; TCRdb's copy has only in-frame clones and lacks some. The sample holds about 46,000 clones, roughly 74% seen once. The chain recombines TRBV7-2 with TRBJ2-3, with D possibly matching TRBD2 (6 bases). The sequence was collected from a human donor who had a prior SARS-CoV-2 infection. The starting material was CD4+ T cells from PBMCs cultured without peptide, obtained before COVID-19 vaccination. CDR3 region: CASSARLVSLTDTQYF. The CDR3 coding sequence is TGTGCCAGCAGCGCCCGACTAGTGAGCCTGACAGATACGCAGTATTTT.